A selection of T cell receptor beta chains follows, all from one sample in a study of Tregs in tolerant kidney transplant recipients. Using immunoSEQ multiplex PCR, the repertoire was profiled, and TCRdb retains in-frame clones only, with some absent. The sample shows about 21,000 clones, roughly 65% of them seen only once. The antigens for these receptors are not known. The sequencing sample was made of Tregs from blood cultured with allogeneic cells. Receptors originate from a human donor in good health. The CDR3 runs from the conserved cysteine through the conserved F or W. Fields, in order: clone size, D gene, J gene, V gene, CDR3 DNA, CDR3 protein. A D gene is named only where the DNA matches it firmly. A clone size is listed for some rows: how often the clone was seen (once, few, many), or a class if it is expanded.

- TRBD1 TRBJ1-5 TRBV5-1 TGCGCCAGCAGCTCACAGGGGGGCAATCAGCCCCAGCATTTT CASSSQGGNQPQHF
- - TRBJ1-5 TRBV4-1 TGCGCCAGCAGCCAAGTACACGCGAGCAATCAGCCCCAGCATTTT CASSQVHASNQPQHF
- TRBD1 TRBJ1-1 TRBV29-1 TGCAGCGTTAACAGGGGTTGGGGGACTGAAGCTTTCTTT CSVNRGWGTEAFF
few - TRBJ1-5 TRBV2 TGTGCCAGCAGTGAAGCCACTCCGGGGTTGGTAAGCAATCAGCCCCAGCATTTT CASSEATPGLVSNQPQHF
- TRBD2 TRBJ2-3 TRBV4-1 TGCGCCAGCCCGACTCTAGCGGGCTGCACAGATACGCAGTATTTT CASPTLAGCTDTQYF
- - TRBJ2-7 TRBV19 TGTGCCAGTAGTATGTCGGGCGAGCAGTACTTC CASSMSGEQYF
- - TRBJ2-5 TRBV5-4 TGTGCCAGCAGCCAAGGGGCCCTCCGGGAGACCCAGTACTTC CASSQGALRETQYF
few TRBD1 TRBJ1-2 TRBV2 TGTGCCAGCAGGGCCGGGACAGTGCTGAGGCAGGGCTACACCTTC CASRAGTVLRQGYTF
once - TRBJ1-1 TRBV5-1 TGCGCCAGCAGCCAACAGGGAAGTACTGAAGCTTTCTTT CASSQQGSTEAFF
- - TRBJ1-1 TRBV11-2 TGTGCCAGCAGCTTATTCAGGGGAAGGATGAACACTGAAGCTTTCTTT CASSLFRGRMNTEAFF
- TRBD2 TRBJ2-1 TRBV9 TGTGCCAGCAGCCCGCTAGCGGGGGCTACGGGTGAGCAGTTCTTC CASSPLAGATGEQFF
few - TRBJ2-3 TRBV6-4 TGTGCCAGCAGTGTCTGGGGGGCAAGCACAGATACGCAGTATTTT CASSVWGASTDTQYF
- - TRBJ1-5 TRBV19 TGTGCCAGTAGTATTTGGGGGATTAGCAATCAGCCCCAGCATTTT CASSIWGISNQPQHF
- TRBD1 TRBJ2-7 TRBV7-8 TGTGCCAGCAGCCCCGGGACAGGAGCCTACGAGCAGTACTTC CASSPGTGAYEQYF
medium-sized - TRBJ1-2 TRBV6-5 TGTGCCAGCAGTCGGGGGTATGGCTACACCTTC CASSRGYGYTF
- TRBD1 TRBJ1-3 TRBV5-1 TGCGCCAGCAGCTTGGGGACAGGGTTGAACACCATATATTTT CASSLGTGLNTIYF
- - TRBJ1-4 TRBV5-1 TGCGCCAGCAGCTCGGGGTTCGGCGCAACTAATGAAAAACTGTTTTTT CASSSGFGATNEKLFF
- TRBD1 TRBJ1-2 TRBV5-1 TGCGCCAGCAGATCCGGGACAGAGGTTTACTATGGCTACACCTTC CASRSGTEVYYGYTF
- TRBD1 TRBJ2-7 TRBV5-6 TGTGCCAGCAGCTTGGCGGGACAGTGGTTCTCCTACGAGCAGTACTTC CASSLAGQWFSYEQYF
- TRBD2 TRBJ2-3 TRBV6-6 TGTGCCAGCAGTCGGACTAGCGCAGATACGCAGTATTTT CASSRTSADTQYF
- - TRBJ2-1 TRBV6-5 TGTGCCAGCAGTTACAGAGGAGCTGAGCAGTTCTTC CASSYRGAEQFF
few - TRBJ2-7 TRBV18 TGTGCCAGCTCAGAGAGAGGGTACGAGCAGTACTTC CASSERGYEQYF
- TRBD2 TRBJ2-3 TRBV7-9 TGTGCCAGCAGCTTACGGAGACTAGCGGGAGGGCCCCCAGATACGCAGTATTTT CASSLRRLAGGPPDTQYF
- - TRBJ1-2 TRBV5-1 TGCGCCAGCAGCTCGATGACCCGCACAAATTCTAACTATGGCTACACCTTC CASSSMTRTNSNYGYTF
- TRBD2 TRBJ2-1 TRBV5-1 TGCGCCAGCAGTCGGGGGGTCTCTATAACCTACAATGAGCAGTTCTTC CASSRGVSITYNEQFF
few TRBD1 TRBJ1-1 TRBV19 TGTGCCAGTAGTACCCCGAGGGACAGGGGCGCTTTCTTT CASSTPRDRGAFF
- TRBD1 TRBJ2-1 TRBV6-5 TGTGCCAGCACCTACAGGGGGTACAATGAGCAGTTCTTC CASTYRGYNEQFF
few - TRBJ2-7 TRBV30 TGTGCCTGGACTGGAGGACGATCTTACTTATACGAGCAGTACTTC CAWTGGRSYLYEQYF
once - TRBJ1-6 TRBV7-9 TGTGCCAGCAGCGCCCAGGGAGACTCACCCCTCCACTTT CASSAQGDSPLHF
- TRBD2 TRBJ2-5 TRBV7-3 TGTGCCAGCAGCTCGCAACTAGCGGGGAACCAAGAGACCCAGTACTTC CASSSQLAGNQETQYF
- - TRBJ1-5 TRBV7-2 TGTGCCAGCAGCCGGGGCCGAGGACAGCCCCAGCATTTT CASSRGRGQPQHF
- TRBD2 TRBJ2-3 TRBV6-5 TGTGCCAGCAACGCACCAGCGGGGAGGACGCAGTATTTT CASNAPAGRTQYF
- - TRBJ1-5 TRBV11-2 TGTGCCAGCTCCTGGGGGGGAGGGCTAGATCAGCCCCAGCATTTT CASSWGGGLDQPQHF
- - TRBJ1-2 TRBV27 TGTGCCAGCAGTCCCGCCCAGGGATACTATGGCTACACCTTC CASSPAQGYYGYTF
- TRBD1 TRBJ2-5 TRBV18 TGTGCCAGCTCAGGGACAGGGCATCGGGGAGAGACCCAGTACTTC CASSGTGHRGETQYF
medium-sized TRBD2 TRBJ2-1 TRBV27 TGTGCCAGCAGCCAAATTCCGGGACTAGCGGGTGAGCAGTTCTTC CASSQIPGLAGEQFF
few TRBD1 TRBJ2-2 TRBV7-9 TGTGCCAGCAGCCGATTCCTATCGACAGGGTTAAACGGGGAGCTGTTTTTT CASSRFLSTGLNGELFF
few - TRBJ2-1 TRBV27 TGTGCCAGCGGGGGGGCACCCTACTACAATGAGCAGTTCTTC CASGGAPYYNEQFF
- - TRBJ1-2 TRBV5-5 TGTGCCAGCAGTCCGTTGCCTGATGGTTACTATGGCTACACCTTC CASSPLPDGYYGYTF
- TRBD1 TRBJ2-7 TRBV7-2 TGTGCCAGCAGTAGGGACAGGCCCCACGAGCAGTACTTC CASSRDRPHEQYF
- - TRBJ2-7 TRBV6-5 TGTGCCAGCAGTGGAGAAGGAGGGTACGAGCAGTACTTC CASSGEGGYEQYF
- - TRBJ2-2 TRBV27 TGTGCCAGCAGTTTGGGACTCTTCGCGAACACCGGGGAGCTGTTTTTT CASSLGLFANTGELFF
- - TRBJ2-3 TRBV18 TGTGCCAGCTCATCTACGGGACTCATCACAGATACGCAGTATTTT CASSSTGLITDTQYF
- - TRBJ1-5 TRBV4-3 TGCGCCAGCAGCCAAGATGGGCAGTATAGCAATCAGCCCCAGCATTTT CASSQDGQYSNQPQHF
- - TRBJ1-5 TRBV18 TGTGCCAGCTCACTTCAGGGGTATAGCAATCAGCCCCAGCATTTT CASSLQGYSNQPQHF
- - TRBJ1-2 TRBV29-1 TGCAGCGTTCAAATTGGGGTTAACTATGGCTACACCTTC CSVQIGVNYGYTF
- - TRBJ1-6 TRBV6-5 TGTGCCAGCAGTTACTCTGGGCAGCGGAATTCACCCCTCCACTTT CASSYSGQRNSPLHF
few TRBD2 TRBJ2-1 TRBV14 TGTGCCAGCAGCCCCTGGACTAGCGGGAAAGATTACAATGAGCAGTTCTTC CASSPWTSGKDYNEQFF
- TRBD2 TRBJ2-3 TRBV18 TGTGCCAGCTCATCACTAATGACTATAGCGGGAAAACGCCGGGCGCAGTATTTT CASSSLMTIAGKRRAQYF